This TCR beta chain is drawn from a study of blood T cells in healthy people across ages. Whole-study findings and limits: Changes in expanded clonotypes were possibly confounded, as the CMV status of donors was unknown.

This CDR3 is 16 amino acids long. CDR1 is PRHDT, CDR2 FYEKMQ, per germline (reference sequence). Researchers report isolating at least 6 million PBMCs per sample. A second PCR, run for roughly 7 to 12 cycles, used a sample-barcoded 5' primer plus a J-beta primer mix. Each cDNA molecule carried a tag from a template-switch adaptor that contained 12 random nucleotides. MiXCR was run by TCRdb on the 5' RACE reads, yielding one entry per CDR3 protein. Of fewer than 750,000 distinct CDR3 sequences in the sample, around 48% were seen once. As for this clonotype: Antigen: not known. Just one base apart from a much larger clone, this may be a read error.

Sequencing was performed on blood. This chain connects TRBV13 to TRBJ2-5, with 10 bases lining up with TRBD2. The sequence was obtained from an elderly man in good health. This CDR3 reads CASSLEAGGPLETLYF. The CDR3 bases are TGTGCCAGCAGCTTAGAAGCGGGGGGGCCTTTAGAGACCCTGTACTTC. The whole variable domain, remainder taken from reference TRBV13 and TRBJ2-5, is AAGVIQSPRHLIKEKRETATLKCYPIPRHDTVYWYQQGPGQDPQFLISFYEKMQSDKGSIPDRFSAQQFSDYHSELNMSSLELGDSALYFCASSLEAGGPLETLYFGPGTRLLVL.